These 21 T cell receptor beta chains share one sample of origin, sequenced in a study of T cells in Graves' hyperthyroidism and ophthalmopathy. RNA transcripts yielded amplified TCR beta CDR3 regions. Carried out on the TCR CDR3, a first-round RT-PCR used the HTBI primer set. TCRdb re-called the multiplex PCR reads with MiXCR, one entry per CDR3 protein. The data contain roughly 570,000 distinct CDR3 sequences, 40% to 55% of them singletons. The sequenced sample consisted of peripheral blood or thyroid tissue (not recorded which). The source of these receptors is an adult woman with Graves' disease, either hyperthyroidism or ophthalmopathy (not recorded which).

This clonotype was seen repeatedly, ten times or more. CDR3 sequence (DNA): TGTGCCAGCAGCTGGGGAACTAGCGCCAACCAAGAGACCCAGTACTTC. As protein: CASSWGTSANQETQYF. The chain is built from TRBV5-4 and TRBJ2-5, with 7 bases fitting TRBD2. This CDR3 region has 16 residues. The J segment lost 0 bases and the V segment lost 3 bases, leaving 8 bases of the junction unmatched. Germline assignment: CDR1 SGHNT and CDR2 YYREEE (reference sequence).

This clonotype was detected only once. V gene TRBV4-1 combines with J gene TRBJ2-7; perhaps TRBD1 as D (6 bases). Germline loops: CDR1 MGHRA, CDR2 YSYEKL. This CDR3 has 15 amino acids. V dropped 1 base and J dropped 3 bases, with 13 bases sitting between them. CDR3 region: CASSQVPGQLYEQYF. CDR3 sequence (DNA): TGCGCCAGCAGCCAAGTCCCGGGACAACTCTACGAGCAGTACTTC.

V gene TRBV19 combines with J gene TRBJ1-1; weak D call: TRBD1 (5 bases). CDR3 size: 12 residues. Germline-derived CDR1 and CDR2 are LNHDA and SQIVND (reference sequence). Trimming left V 3 bases short and J 11 bases short, with 13 bases between. CDR3 coding DNA: TGTGCCAGTAGTATGAGGGGTCGGCGGGCTTTCTTT. Translation gives CASSMRGRRAFF.

There are many counts of this clonotype. The chain combines TRBV7-8 with TRBJ2-7, with D unresolved. Germline V gene lookup returns CDR1 SGHVS and CDR2 FQNEAQ. Between the trimmed V and J ends, which lost 5 bases and 0 bases, there was a span of 11 bases. The CDR3 has 14 residues. CDR3 nucleotides: TGTGCCAGCAGCCACACGGGCGACTCCTACGAGCAGTACTTC. Amino acids: CASSHTGDSYEQYF. The variable domain in full, with the rest retrieved from reference TRBV7-8 and TRBJ2-7, is GAGVSQSPRYKVAKRGQDVALRCDPISGHVSLFWYQQALGQGPEFLTYFQNEAQLDKSGLPSDRFFAERPEGSVSTLKIQRTQQEDSAVYLCASSHTGDSYEQYFGPGTRLTVT.

This clonotype was observed at least ten times. A junction boundary mismatches the germline segment, possibly from a read error. The J gene is TRBJ2-7, the V gene TRBV13, with 9 positions matching TRBD2. Germline CDR1 reads PRHDT; CDR2 reads FYEKMQ (reference sequence). The CDR3 contains 15 residues. CDR3 loop: CASSLFSGSSYEQYF. The CDR3 nucleotides read TGCGCCAGCAGCTTATTTAGCGGGAGCTCCTACGAGCAGTACTTC.

This clonotype came up many times. J is TRBJ1-1 and V is TRBV6-6; 10 nucleotides line up with TRBD1. The CDR3 runs 15 residues. From germline, CDR1 is MNHNY and CDR2 SVGAGI (reference sequence). With V trimmed by 0 bases and J by 10 bases, 8 bases remained unmatched. The CDR3 nucleotides read TGTGCCAGCAGTTACTCAGGGACAGGGGTAAAGGGAGCTTTCTTT. Its protein product is CASSYSGTGVKGAFF.

V usage is TRBV7-3 and J usage is TRBJ2-1, with 9 nucleotides matching TRBD2. Trimming cost V 3 bases and J 5 bases; bases outside gene matches: 2. In germline, CDR1 is SGHTA, CDR2 FQGTGA. There are 14 residues in the CDR3. The CDR3 nucleotides read TGTGCCAGCAGCTTGGCTAGCGGGAACAATGAGCAGTTCTTC. This encodes CASSLASGNNEQFF.

The chain is built from TRBV7-2 and TRBJ1-1; D remains ambiguous. The germline V gene has CDR1 SGHTA and CDR2 FQGNSA. Between the trimmed V and J ends, which lost 2 bases and 4 bases, there was a span of 8 bases. CDR3 length: 13 residues. The CDR3 nucleotides are TGTGCCAGCAGCTTAACGGGTTTCACTGAAGCTTTCTTT. The encoded protein is CASSLTGFTEAFF. The full variable domain, rest sourced from reference TRBV7-2 and TRBJ1-1, is GAGVSQSPSNKVTEKGKDVELRCDPISGHTALYWYRQSLGQGLEFLIYFQGNSAPDKSGLPSDRFSAERTGGSVSTLTIQRTQQEDSAVYLCASSLTGFTEAFFGQGTRLTVV.

There are a few counts of this clonotype. V usage is TRBV7-3 and J usage is TRBJ2-6, with 11 bases that match TRBD2. This CDR3 spans 16 amino acids. The germline V gene encodes CDR1 SGHTA and CDR2 FQGTGA. J lost 3 bases, V lost 5 bases, and 3 bases had no gene match. CDR3 nucleotide sequence: TGTGCCAGCAGCCTAGCGGGAGGCAATGGGGCCAACGTCCTGACTTTC. This codes for CASSLAGGNGANVLTF.

This clonotype appeared many times. The rearrangement links TRBV7-9 to TRBJ1-2; D is undetermined. Germline V CDR1 and CDR2: SEHNR, FQNEAQ (reference sequence). V was shortened by 3 bases and J by 4 bases, with 6 bases between the two germline ends. The CDR3 is 12 residues long. The CDR3 loop reads CASSFPGYGYTF. The CDR3 DNA reads as TGTGCCAGCAGCTTTCCGGGCTATGGCTACACCTTC.

The chain joins TRBV28 to TRBJ1-4; D may be TRBD1 (5 bases). V was pared by 8 bases and J by 6 bases, with 16 bases between. The CDR3 extends over 14 amino acids. CDR1 MDHEN and CDR2 SYDVKM come from the germline V gene. In nucleotides, the CDR3 is TGTGCCAGCGTTAGTGGGGCTCAGTATGAAAAACTGTTTTTT. Protein sequence: CASVSGAQYEKLFF. The full variable domain, rest sourced from reference TRBV28 and TRBJ1-4, is DVKVTQSSRYLVKRTGEKVFLECVQDMDHENMFWYRQDPGLGLRLIYFSYDVKMKEKGDIPEGYSVSREKKERFSLILESASTNQTSMYLCASVSGAQYEKLFFGSGTQLSVL.

This rearrangement joins TRBV10-3 to TRBJ1-5, with TRBD1 identical over 7 bases. Trimming removed 4 bases from V and 1 base from J; junction bases left unmatched: 7. Germline V gives CDR1 ENHRY, CDR2 SYGVKD. The CDR3 totals 16 residues. The CDR3 DNA sequence: TGTGCCATCAGTGCTAAAGGGGGCCTAAGCAATCAGCCCCAGCATTTT. Translated: CAISAKGGLSNQPQHF.

This clonotype occurred many times. The rearrangement links TRBV6-5 to TRBJ1-5; TRBD1 is a possible D gene (5 bases). The germline V gene has CDR1 MNHEY and CDR2 SVGAGI. V was shortened by 8 bases and J by 4 bases, with 9 bases between the two germline ends. This CDR3 comprises 12 residues. Here the CDR3 reads CASQGVNQPQHF. The CDR3 region has the DNA TGTGCCAGCCAAGGGGTTAATCAGCCCCAGCATTTT.

This clonotype was seen repeatedly, ten times or more. The rearrangement uses TRBV4-1 and TRBJ2-7; the D gene is possibly TRBD1 (6 bases). Trimming shortened V by 0 bases and J by 6 bases, and 12 bases separated the two germline ends. CDR3 size: 14 residues. Germline CDR1 is MGHRA and CDR2 is YSYEKL. CDR3: CASSQDLRGTEQYF. DNA for the CDR3: TGCGCCAGCAGCCAAGATTTAAGGGGGACCGAGCAGTACTTC.

There are many counts of this clonotype. The chain combines TRBV18 with TRBJ1-1; D gene unclear. The CDR3 runs to 13 residues. CDR1 is KGHSH and CDR2 is LQKENI in the germline V gene. The V gene lost 1 base and the J gene lost 4 bases, with 7 bases spanning the gap. CDR3 sequence reads: CASSPLASTEAFF. The CDR3 region has the DNA TGTGCCAGCTCACCACTGGCGAGCACTGAAGCTTTCTTT. Combining the CDR3 with reference TRBV18 and TRBJ1-1 gives the whole variable domain NAGVMQNPRHLVRRRGQEARLRCSPMKGHSHVYWYRQLPEEGLKFMVYLQKENIIDESGMPKERFSAEFPKEGPSILRIQQVVRGDSAAYFCASSPLASTEAFFGQGTRLTVV.

V gene TRBV28 combines with J gene TRBJ2-7, with 11 nucleotides matching TRBD2. From germline, CDR1 is MDHEN and CDR2 SYDVKM. The CDR3 is 13 amino acids. V dropped 8 bases and J dropped 6; count of bases not matched to a gene: 6. The CDR3, as DNA: TGTGCCAGCTATGAGCTAGCGGGAGGCGAGCAGTACTTC. Amino acids: CASYELAGGEQYF.

Note on this clonotype: A much bigger clone sits one base away, suggesting this may be a read error. This sequence joins TRBV29-1 and TRBJ2-7; a weak D match, TRBD1 (5 bases). The CDR3 is made up of 11 amino acids. CDR1 and CDR2 from the germline V gene are SQVTM and ANQGSEA. The CDR3 DNA reads TGCAGCGTTAATCAGGGCTACGAGCAGTGCTTC. This sequence encodes CSVNQGYEQCF.

This chain uses TRBV20-1 with TRBJ1-4; D may be TRBD1 (5 bases). Germline V gene sequence: CDR1 DFQATT, CDR2 SNEGSKA (reference sequence). Trimming took off 3 bases at V and 7 bases at J, with 15 bases between the two ends. The CDR3 extends over 14 amino acids. DNA of the CDR3: TGCAGTGCTAGTTCAGACCAGGGTTTTGAAAAACTGTTTTTT. Translating gives CSASSDQGFEKLFF.

The chain employs TRBV7-3 and TRBJ2-2, with D possibly being TRBD1 (5 bases). Per the germline V gene, CDR1 is SGHTA and CDR2 is FQGTGA. The CDR3 totals 16 residues. V lost 6 bases and J 6 bases, leaving 20 bases between the germline ends. CDR3 region: CASSLDSVAIAGELFF. CDR3 coding DNA: TGTGCCAGCAGTTTAGACAGTGTCGCGATAGCCGGGGAGCTGTTTTTT.

This chain connects TRBV20-1 to TRBJ1-2, with D perhaps TRBD1 (6 bases). The CDR3 extends over 13 amino acids. CDR1 is DFQATT, CDR2 SNEGSKA, per germline (reference sequence). V shed 6 bases and J shed 8 bases, with 19 bases lying between them. The CDR3 DNA sequence: TGCAGTGCAACGGCGGGGGGGCGGGACGGCTACACCTTC. This sequence encodes CSATAGGRDGYTF.

This clonotype was counted at least ten times. The genes are TRBV12-3 or TRBV12-4 and TRBJ1-1, with 7 bases that match TRBD1. The CDR3 is made up of 15 amino acids. The trim removed 3 bases at V and 1 base at J, leaving 5 bases unmatched. CDR3 DNA sequence: TGTGCCAGCAGTTTCGGGGGACAGTGGAACACTGAAGCTTTCTTT. Translating it yields CASSFGGQWNTEAFF.